This TCR beta chain was sequenced during a study of PD-1 blockade in classical Hodgkin lymphoma (dated by TCRdb to between 2020 and 2021). Regarding the study in general: Nivolumab dosing was 3 mg/kg intravenously every 2 weeks, continuing until either disease progression or unacceptable toxicity. The study used CyTOF and TCR beta sequencing to define a peripheral blood immune signature of response to PD-1 blockade in classical Hodgkin lymphoma.

The CDR3 has 14 amino acids, counting the end cysteine and phenylalanine. Left in the record is the CDR3 DNA by itself, 42 bases read in frame from the first base. The time point label of this sample denotes: cycle 4 day 1 (C4D1), after more than five weeks of nivolumab. Every trial patient had relapsed after autologous stem cell transplantation, and cohorts A, B and C differed in prior brentuximab vedotin exposure. Using a Miltenyi CD4+ T cell isolation kit, CD4+ T cells were purified from thawed PBMCs through magnetic negative selection. The trial cohort comprised some 60 patients with relapsed/refractory classical Hodgkin lymphoma whose best overall responses were complete response, partial response or progressive disease. Single-agent nivolumab was administered to trial patients in the multi-cohort phase II CheckMate 205 trial. An independent review committee assessed best overall response by applying the 2007 International Working Group response criteria. Trial PBMCs were collected just before the start of nivolumab (C1D1) and during therapy at cycle 2 day 1 and cycle 4 day 1. Peripheral blood was collected in 8 mL Vacutainer Cell Preparation Tubes, from which PBMCs were isolated by centrifugation and then cryopreserved. Purified CD4+ and CD8+ fractions were prepared only for cases with an additional available PBMC sample. On LS columns in a quadroMACS separator, the magnetically labelled cells were depleted, and the flow-through was collected as the purified fraction.

Genomic DNA was extracted with the Qiagen DNeasy kit from unsorted PBMCs and from negatively selected CD4+ and CD8+ fractions. Amplification of TCR beta CDR3 regions was done by immunoSEQ multiplex PCR with primers that anneal to V and J segments. A synthetic immune receptor repertoire was used to minimize amplification bias, and any remaining bias was removed computationally after sequencing. Per the original workflow: Custom Python scripts were used to quantify repertoire diversity as the Shannon entropy index. Unsorted, CD4+ and CD8+ repertoires were analyzed separately, except for combined analyses in which CD4+ and CD8+ sequences were merged in silico. Clonal expansion was defined as at least a 2-fold frequency increase after treatment relative to C1D1, with a pseudocount of 0.5 for undetected baseline clones. Clones with 0 or 1 copy at C1D1 were classified as singleton clones, and clones with 2 or more copies were classified as non-singleton clones. Clones expanded in unsorted samples were assigned a CD4+, CD8+ or unknown annotation through matching of protein sequences in sorted samples from the same patient. Wilcoxon tests on paired samples were used to test changes in diversity from C1D1 to C4D1. What TCRdb holds here is the immuneACCESS table cut down to in-frame rearrangements. Part of the clones is not present; checked against another copy, under half of the missing clones reflect an unresolved V gene, and the others are unexplained. For V, J and clone size, that table is used; D and trimming come from the DNA. The sample records around 6,200 clones, around nine tenths of which are singletons. The ten top clones hold 1.5% of the sample.

Comments on this clone: The clone's antigen remains unknown. Per-base qualities were not stored, and no clone one base away is much larger.

What the authors observed across the whole study: Trial patients achieving complete response had baseline diversity similar to newly diagnosed patients, whereas partial responders and progressors had significantly lower diversity. Lower diversity was seen in patients whose nivolumab began less than 1 year after ASCT, and these patients were left out of later analyses so that immune reconstitution would not confound the results. Baseline TCR diversity was reported to be lower in newly diagnosed patients than in healthy donors, and even lower in relapsed/refractory patients. The study covered only a single clinical trial cohort, and the causes of the repertoire differences, possibly disease activity or prior therapy, were still not defined. CD4+ but not CD8+ TCR diversity rose significantly by C4D1 (p=0.0027 vs p=0.16), most apparent in complete responders (p=0.02).

This sequence was found in a human donor with classical Hodgkin lymphoma. The sequencing used CD4+ T cells from blood, collected before the fourth cycle of nivolumab. The chain couples TRBV21-1 to TRBJ2-5. TRBV21-1 represents a pseudogene. The CDR3 reads CASARAIRAETQYF. Read as DNA, the sequence is TGTGCCAGCGCCCGGGCAATTCGAGCAGAGACCCAGTACTTC.